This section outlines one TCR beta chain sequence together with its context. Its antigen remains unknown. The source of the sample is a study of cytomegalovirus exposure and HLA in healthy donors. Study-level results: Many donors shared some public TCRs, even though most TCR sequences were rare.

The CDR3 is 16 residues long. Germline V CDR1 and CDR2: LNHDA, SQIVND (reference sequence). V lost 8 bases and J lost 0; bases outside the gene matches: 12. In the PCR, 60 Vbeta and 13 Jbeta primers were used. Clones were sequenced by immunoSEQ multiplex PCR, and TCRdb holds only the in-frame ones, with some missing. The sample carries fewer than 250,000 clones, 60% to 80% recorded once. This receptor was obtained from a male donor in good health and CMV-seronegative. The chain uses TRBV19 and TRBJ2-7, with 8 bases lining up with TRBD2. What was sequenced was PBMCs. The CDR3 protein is CASSLEAGVRSYEQYF. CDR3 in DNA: TGTGCCAGTTCTCTCGAAGCGGGGGTACGCTCCTACGAGCAGTACTTC.